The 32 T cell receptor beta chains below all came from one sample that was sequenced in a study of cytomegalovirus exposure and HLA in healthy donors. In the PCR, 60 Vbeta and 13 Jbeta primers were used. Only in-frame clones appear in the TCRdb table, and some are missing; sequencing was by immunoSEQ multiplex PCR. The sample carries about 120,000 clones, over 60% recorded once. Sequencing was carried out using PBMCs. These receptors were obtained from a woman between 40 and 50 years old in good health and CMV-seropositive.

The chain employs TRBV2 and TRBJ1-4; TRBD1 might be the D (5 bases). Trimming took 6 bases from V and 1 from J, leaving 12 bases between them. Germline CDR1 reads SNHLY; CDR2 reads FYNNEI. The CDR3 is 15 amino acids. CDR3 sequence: CASRGLRVTNEKLFF. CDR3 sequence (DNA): TGTGCCAGCAGGGGCCTCAGGGTAACTAATGAAAAACTGTTTTTT. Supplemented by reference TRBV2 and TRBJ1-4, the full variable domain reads EPEVTQTPSHQVTQMGQEVILRCVPISNHLYFYWYRQILGQKVEFLVSFYNNEISEKSEIFDDQFSVERPDGSNFTLKIRSTKLEDSAMYFCASRGLRVTNEKLFFGSGTQLSVL.

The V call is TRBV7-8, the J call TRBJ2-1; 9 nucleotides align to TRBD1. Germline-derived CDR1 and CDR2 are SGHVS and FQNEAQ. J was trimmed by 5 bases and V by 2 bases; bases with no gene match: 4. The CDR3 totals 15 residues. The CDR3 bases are TGTGCCAGCAGCTTAACGGGACAGGGTAACAATGAGCAGTTCTTC. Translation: CASSLTGQGNNEQFF.

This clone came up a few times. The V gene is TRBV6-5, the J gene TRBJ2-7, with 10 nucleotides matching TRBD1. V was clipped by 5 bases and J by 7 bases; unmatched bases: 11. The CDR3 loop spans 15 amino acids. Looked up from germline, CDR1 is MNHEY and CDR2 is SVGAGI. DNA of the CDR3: TGTGCCAGCAGTACCGCCGGGACAGGGGCGAGGGAGCAGTACTTC. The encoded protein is CASSTAGTGAREQYF.

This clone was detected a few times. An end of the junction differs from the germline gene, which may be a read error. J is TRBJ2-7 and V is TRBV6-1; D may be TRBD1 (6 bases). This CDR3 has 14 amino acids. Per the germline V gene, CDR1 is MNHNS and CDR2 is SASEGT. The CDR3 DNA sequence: TGTGCCAGCAGAGAAGGCCAGGGGTTAAGCGAGCAGTACTTC. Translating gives CASREGQGLSEQYF.

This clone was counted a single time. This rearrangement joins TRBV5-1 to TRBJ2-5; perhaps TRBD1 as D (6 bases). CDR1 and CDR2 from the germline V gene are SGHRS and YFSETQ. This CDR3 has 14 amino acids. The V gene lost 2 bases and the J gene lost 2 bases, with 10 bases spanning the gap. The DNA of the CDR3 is TGCGCCAGCAGCTTTTACGGACAGCAAGAGACCCAGTACTTC. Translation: CASSFYGQQETQYF.

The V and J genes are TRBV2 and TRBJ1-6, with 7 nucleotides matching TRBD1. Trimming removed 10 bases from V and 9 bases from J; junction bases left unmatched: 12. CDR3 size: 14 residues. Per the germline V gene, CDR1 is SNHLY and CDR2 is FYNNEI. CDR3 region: CATAGRQGGSPLHF. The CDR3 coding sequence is TGTGCCACAGCGGGTAGACAGGGAGGTTCACCCCTCCACTTT.

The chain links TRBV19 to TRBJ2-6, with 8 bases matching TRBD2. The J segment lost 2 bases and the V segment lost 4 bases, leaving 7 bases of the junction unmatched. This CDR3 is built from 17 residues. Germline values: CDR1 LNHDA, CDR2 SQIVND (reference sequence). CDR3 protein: CASSTSGGRPGANVLTF. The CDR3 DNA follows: TGTGCCAGTAGTACAAGCGGGGGTCGGCCTGGGGCCAACGTCCTGACTTTC.

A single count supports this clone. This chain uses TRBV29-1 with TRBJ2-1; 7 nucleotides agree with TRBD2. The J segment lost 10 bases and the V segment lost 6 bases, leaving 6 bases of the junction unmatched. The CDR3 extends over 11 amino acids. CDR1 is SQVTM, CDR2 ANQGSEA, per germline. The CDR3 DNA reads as TGCAGCGTAGGGAGGGTAGGCGAGCAGTTCTTC. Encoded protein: CSVGRVGEQFF.

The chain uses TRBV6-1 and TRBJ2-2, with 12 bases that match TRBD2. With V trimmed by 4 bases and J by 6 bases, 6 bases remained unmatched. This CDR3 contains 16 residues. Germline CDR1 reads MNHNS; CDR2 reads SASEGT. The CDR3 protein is CASSAPGLAGSGELFF. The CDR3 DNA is TGTGCCAGCAGTGCTCCGGGACTAGCGGGTTCCGGGGAGCTGTTTTTT.

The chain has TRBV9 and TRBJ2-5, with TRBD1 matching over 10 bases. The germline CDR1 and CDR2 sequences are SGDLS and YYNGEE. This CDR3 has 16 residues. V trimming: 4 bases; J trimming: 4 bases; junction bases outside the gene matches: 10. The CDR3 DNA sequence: TGTGCCAGCAGCCTCTCCGGGACAGGGGCGGCAGAGACCCAGTACTTC. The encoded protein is CASSLSGTGAAETQYF.

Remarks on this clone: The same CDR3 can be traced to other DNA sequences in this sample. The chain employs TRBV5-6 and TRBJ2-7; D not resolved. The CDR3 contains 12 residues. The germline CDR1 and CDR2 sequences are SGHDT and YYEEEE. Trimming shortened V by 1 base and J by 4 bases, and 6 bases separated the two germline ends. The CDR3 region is CASSLRSYEQYF. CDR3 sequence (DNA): TGTGCCAGCAGCTTGAGGAGTTACGAGCAGTACTTC.

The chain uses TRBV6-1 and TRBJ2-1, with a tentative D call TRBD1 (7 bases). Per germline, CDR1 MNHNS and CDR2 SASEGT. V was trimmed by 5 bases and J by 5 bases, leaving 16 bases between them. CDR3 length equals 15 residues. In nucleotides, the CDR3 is TGTGCCAGCAGTTCCCAGGGGGGAAGGGACAATGAGCAGTTCTTC. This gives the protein CASSSQGGRDNEQFF.

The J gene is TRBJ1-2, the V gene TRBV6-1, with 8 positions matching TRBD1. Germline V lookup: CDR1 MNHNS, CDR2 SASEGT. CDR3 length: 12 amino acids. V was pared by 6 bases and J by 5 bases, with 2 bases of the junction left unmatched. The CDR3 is CASSGQGYGYTF. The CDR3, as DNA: TGTGCCAGCAGCGGACAGGGTTATGGCTACACCTTC.

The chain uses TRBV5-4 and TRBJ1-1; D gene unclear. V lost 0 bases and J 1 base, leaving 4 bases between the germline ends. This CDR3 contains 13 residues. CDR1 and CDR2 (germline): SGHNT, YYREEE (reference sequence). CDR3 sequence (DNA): TGTGCCAGCAGCTTGGCAGGGAACACTGAAGCTTTCTTT. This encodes CASSLAGNTEAFF.

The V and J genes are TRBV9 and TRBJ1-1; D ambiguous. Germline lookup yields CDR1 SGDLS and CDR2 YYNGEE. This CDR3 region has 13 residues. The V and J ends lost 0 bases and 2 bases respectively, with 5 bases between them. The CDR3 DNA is TGTGCCAGCAGCGTAGGTTCTAACACTGAAGCTTTCTTT. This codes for CASSVGSNTEAFF.

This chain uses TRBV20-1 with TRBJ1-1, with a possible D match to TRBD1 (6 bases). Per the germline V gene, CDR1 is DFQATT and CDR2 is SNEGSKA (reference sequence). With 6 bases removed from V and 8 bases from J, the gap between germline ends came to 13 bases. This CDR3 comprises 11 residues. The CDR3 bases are TGCAGTGCCGATTCCGGGACAGAAGCTTTCTTT. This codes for CSADSGTEAFF.

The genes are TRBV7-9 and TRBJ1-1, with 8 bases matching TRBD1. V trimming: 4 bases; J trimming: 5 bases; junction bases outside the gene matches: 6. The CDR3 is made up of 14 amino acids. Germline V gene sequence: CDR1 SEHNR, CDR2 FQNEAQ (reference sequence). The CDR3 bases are TGTGCCAGCAGCTCACAGGGGGGGGTGACTGAAGCTTTCTTT. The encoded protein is CASSSQGGVTEAFF.

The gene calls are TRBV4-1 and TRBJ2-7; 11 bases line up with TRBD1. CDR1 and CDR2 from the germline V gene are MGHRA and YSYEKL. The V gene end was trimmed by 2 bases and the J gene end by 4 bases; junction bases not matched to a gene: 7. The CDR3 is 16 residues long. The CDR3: CASSQNGQGARYEQYF. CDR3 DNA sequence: TGCGCCAGCAGCCAAAACGGACAGGGGGCAAGGTACGAGCAGTACTTC.

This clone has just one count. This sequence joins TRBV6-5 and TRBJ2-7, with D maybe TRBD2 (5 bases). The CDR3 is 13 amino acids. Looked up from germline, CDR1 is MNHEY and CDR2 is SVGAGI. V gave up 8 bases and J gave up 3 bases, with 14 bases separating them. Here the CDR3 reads CASREGHIYEQYF. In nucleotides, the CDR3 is TGTGCCAGCCGAGAGGGCCATATCTACGAGCAGTACTTC.

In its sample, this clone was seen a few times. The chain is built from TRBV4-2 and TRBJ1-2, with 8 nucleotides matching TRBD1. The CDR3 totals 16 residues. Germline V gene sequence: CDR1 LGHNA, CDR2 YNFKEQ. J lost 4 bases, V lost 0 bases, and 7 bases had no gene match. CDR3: CASSQDLSRGLYGYTF. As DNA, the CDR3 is TGTGCCAGCAGCCAAGATCTATCCAGGGGGCTCTATGGCTACACCTTC.

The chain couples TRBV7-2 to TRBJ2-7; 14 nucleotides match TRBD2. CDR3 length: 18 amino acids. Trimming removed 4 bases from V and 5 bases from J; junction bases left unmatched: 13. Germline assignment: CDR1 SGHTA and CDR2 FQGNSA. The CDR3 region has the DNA TGTGCCAGCAGCTCCGTCCGGACTAGCGGGAGGTCGTTCCACGAGCAGTACTTC. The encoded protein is CASSSVRTSGRSFHEQYF.

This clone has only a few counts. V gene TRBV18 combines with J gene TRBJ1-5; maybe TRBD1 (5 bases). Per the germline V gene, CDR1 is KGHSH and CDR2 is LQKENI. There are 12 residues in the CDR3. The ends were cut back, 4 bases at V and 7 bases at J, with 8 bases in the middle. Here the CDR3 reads CASSRGEQPQHF. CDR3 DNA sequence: TGTGCCAGCTCACGGGGGGAGCAGCCCCAGCATTTT.

The CDR3 DNA reads TGCAGCGTTGATCCAGACCGGGACAGGGGTAACACTGAAGCTTTCTTT. Amino acids: CSVDPDRDRGNTEAFF. V gene TRBV29-1 combines with J gene TRBJ1-1; 10 bases align to TRBD1. This CDR3 contains 16 residues. Germline CDR1 SQVTM, CDR2 ANQGSEA. The V segment lost 3 bases and the J segment 2 bases; nucleotides outside the gene matches: 9.

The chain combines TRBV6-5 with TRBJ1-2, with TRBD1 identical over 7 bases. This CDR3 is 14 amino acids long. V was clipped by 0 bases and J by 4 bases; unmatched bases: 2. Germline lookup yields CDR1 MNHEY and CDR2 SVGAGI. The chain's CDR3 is CASSYSRDSYGYTF. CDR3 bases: TGTGCCAGCAGTTACTCGCGGGACAGCTATGGCTACACCTTC.

The DNA of the CDR3 is TGTGCCAGCTCACCAGGCAGGGTGAGGAACACTGAAGCTTTCTTT. It translates to CASSPGRVRNTEAFF. The chain links TRBV18 to TRBJ1-1; TRBD1 is a possible D gene (5 bases). This CDR3 is built from 15 residues. Germline V lookup: CDR1 KGHSH, CDR2 LQKENI. V shed 2 bases and J shed 1 base, with 11 bases lying between them.

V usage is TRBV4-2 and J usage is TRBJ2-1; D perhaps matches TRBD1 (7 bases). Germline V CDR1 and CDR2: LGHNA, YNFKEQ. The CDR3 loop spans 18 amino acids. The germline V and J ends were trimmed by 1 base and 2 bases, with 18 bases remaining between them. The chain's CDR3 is CASSQVDGGRGAYNEQFF. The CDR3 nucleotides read TGTGCCAGCAGCCAAGTCGATGGGGGCAGGGGGGCCTACAATGAGCAGTTCTTC.

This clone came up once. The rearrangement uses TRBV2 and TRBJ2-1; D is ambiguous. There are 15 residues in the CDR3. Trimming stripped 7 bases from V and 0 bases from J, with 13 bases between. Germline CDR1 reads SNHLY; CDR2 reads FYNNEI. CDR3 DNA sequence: TGTGCCAGCACCCCGGGTCCGAGCTCCTACAATGAGCAGTTCTTC. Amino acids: CASTPGPSSYNEQFF.

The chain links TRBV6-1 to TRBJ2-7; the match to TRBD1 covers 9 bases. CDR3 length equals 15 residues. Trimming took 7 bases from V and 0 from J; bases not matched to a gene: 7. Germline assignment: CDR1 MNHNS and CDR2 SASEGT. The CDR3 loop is CASNLRDRASYEQYF. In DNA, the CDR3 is TGTGCCAGCAACCTCCGGGACAGGGCCTCCTACGAGCAGTACTTC.

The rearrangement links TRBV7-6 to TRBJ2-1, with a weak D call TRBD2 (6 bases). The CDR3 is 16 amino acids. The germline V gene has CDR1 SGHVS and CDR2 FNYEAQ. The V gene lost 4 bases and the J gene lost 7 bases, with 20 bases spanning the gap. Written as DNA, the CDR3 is TGTGCCAGCAGCTCCCTTGGAGGGGAAGTAGGGAATGAGCAGTTCTTC. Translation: CASSSLGGEVGNEQFF.

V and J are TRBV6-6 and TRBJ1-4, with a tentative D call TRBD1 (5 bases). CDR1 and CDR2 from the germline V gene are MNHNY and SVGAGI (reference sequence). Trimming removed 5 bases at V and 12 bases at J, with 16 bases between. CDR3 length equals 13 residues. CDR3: CASSRGGLMELFF. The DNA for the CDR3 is TGTGCCAGCAGTCGGGGGGGTTTGATGGAACTGTTTTTT.

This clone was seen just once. The CDR3 here is CASSLGGIAGGGEKLFF. The CDR3 region has the DNA TGTGCCAGCAGCTTGGGGGGGATCGCAGGGGGCGGTGAAAAACTGTTTTTT. The chain has TRBV7-9 and TRBJ1-4; 8 bases fit TRBD1. The J segment lost 7 bases and the V segment lost 3 bases, leaving 13 bases of the junction unmatched. The germline gives CDR1 SEHNR, CDR2 FQNEAQ (reference sequence). The CDR3 has 17 amino acids.

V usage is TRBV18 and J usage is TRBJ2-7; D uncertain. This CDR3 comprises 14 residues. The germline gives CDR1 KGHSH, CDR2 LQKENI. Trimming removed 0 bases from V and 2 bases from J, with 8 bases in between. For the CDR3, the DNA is TGTGCCAGCTCACCACCGTTCGACACCTACGAGCAGTACTTC. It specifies CASSPPFDTYEQYF. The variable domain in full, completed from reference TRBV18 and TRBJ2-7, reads NAGVMQNPRHLVRRRGQEARLRCSPMKGHSHVYWYRQLPEEGLKFMVYLQKENIIDESGMPKERFSAEFPKEGPSILRIQQVVRGDSAAYFCASSPPFDTYEQYFGPGTRLTVT.